A single sample gave rise to the 23 T cell receptor beta chains below, sequenced in a study of response to subunit inactivated influenza vaccine. MiXCR was run by TCRdb on the RT-PCR reads, yielding one entry per CDR3 protein. The sample lists around 580,000 distinct CDR3 sequences, roughly 12% occurring once. Sequenced material: PBMCs from blood, taken on the day of vaccination. The receptors were gathered from a man between 50 and 59 years old who received an inactivated influenza vaccine.

The table lists this clonotype with a few counts. The genes are TRBV7-9 and TRBJ2-3; the D is unclear. This CDR3 spans 13 amino acids. V was trimmed by 5 bases and J by 2 bases, leaving 8 bases between them. CDR1 and CDR2 (germline): SEHNR, FQNEAQ (reference sequence). The DNA of the CDR3 is TGTGCCAGCAGCGAGAGGAACACAGATACGCAGTATTTT. Its protein is CASSERNTDTQYF. Complete variable domain (other parts from reference TRBV7-9 and TRBJ2-3): DTGVSQNPRHKITKRGQNVTFRCDPISEHNRLYWYRQTLGQGPEFLTYFQNEAQLEKSRLLSDRFSAERPKGSFSTLEIQRTEQGDSAMYLCASSERNTDTQYFGPGTRLTVL.

This clonotype was seen a handful of times. The chain is built from TRBV12-3 or TRBV12-4 and TRBJ2-1, with 9 bases that match TRBD2. This CDR3 region has 16 residues. V lost 4 bases, J lost 9 bases, and 13 bases stayed unmatched. In DNA form, the CDR3 reads TGTGCCAGCAGTTACCGGGGCGGGAGGGCCGTAGTTGAGCAGTTCTTC. Translated: CASSYRGGRAVVEQFF.

The chain uses TRBV3-1 and TRBJ2-3; 10 nucleotides agree with TRBD2. Trimming took 1 base from V and 2 from J; bases not matched to a gene: 6. The CDR3 length is 17 residues. The germline V gene has CDR1 LGHDT and CDR2 YNNKEL (reference sequence). The CDR3 protein is CASSQALLAGNTDTQYF. CDR3 nucleotides: TGTGCCAGCAGCCAAGCGCTACTAGCGGGGAACACAGATACGCAGTATTTT.

This clonotype was seen a handful of times. The chain couples TRBV4-2 to TRBJ2-1, with D perhaps being TRBD1 or TRBD2 (5 bases each). With 3 bases removed from V and 3 bases from J, the gap between germline ends came to 9 bases. Germline V gene sequence: CDR1 LGHNA, CDR2 YNFKEQ. The CDR3 length is 14 residues. As DNA, the CDR3 is TGTGCCAGCAGCCAGGGGGTTGACTACAATGAGCAGTTCTTC. Translation gives CASSQGVDYNEQFF.

This rearrangement joins TRBV20-1 to TRBJ1-1; 12 nucleotides match TRBD1. This CDR3 has 14 residues. CDR1 is DFQATT and CDR2 is SNEGSKA in the germline V gene (reference sequence). J gave up 6 bases and V 5 bases, and 7 bases lay outside the gene matches. The CDR3 bases are TGCAGTGCTGGGACAGGGGGCTCCGACGCTGAAGCTTTCTTT. This translates into CSAGTGGSDAEAFF.

This clonotype has just a few counts. J is TRBJ1-6 and V is TRBV12-3 or TRBV12-4, with D unclear. The CDR3 consists of 14 residues. V was trimmed by 6 bases and J by 5 bases, leaving 11 bases between them. For the CDR3, the DNA is TGTGCCAGCAGCTTAATGGAAGATAATTCACCCCTCCACTTT. It codes for CASSLMEDNSPLHF.

The chain combines TRBV18 with TRBJ2-1; 8 bases map to TRBD2. CDR1 and CDR2 from the germline V gene are KGHSH and LQKENI. This CDR3 is 13 amino acids long. J was trimmed by 9 bases and V by 6 bases; bases with no gene match: 7. This CDR3 is CASSELREVEQFF. DNA of the CDR3: TGTGCCAGCTCCGAGTTGCGGGAGGTTGAGCAGTTCTTC.

The sample holds many counts of this clonotype. This chain uses TRBV5-1 with TRBJ2-3; D unclear. The germline CDR1 and CDR2 sequences are SGHRS and YFSETQ. This CDR3 has 14 amino acids. The V end lost 0 bases, the J end lost 4 bases, and 9 bases lay between the germline ends. The CDR3 nucleotides are TGCGCCAGCAGCTTGGCACCGCAGCCAGATACGCAGTATTTT. Its translation is CASSLAPQPDTQYF.

The V and J genes are TRBV20-1 and TRBJ2-3; 7 bases are a match to TRBD2. Germline CDR1 is DFQATT and CDR2 is SNEGSKA (reference sequence). This CDR3 comprises 23 residues. V dropped 1 base and J dropped 4; count of bases not matched to a gene: 32. Written as DNA, the CDR3 is TGCAGTGCTAGAGTGGGCAGGACCCAGGTTACAGGACAATCTAGCGGTATCGCAGATACGCAGTATTTT. Its protein is CSARVGRTQVTGQSSGIADTQYF.

The gene calls are TRBV28 and TRBJ2-2, with D hard to call. V was clipped by 2 bases and J by 12 bases, with 13 bases between them. This CDR3 has 13 amino acids. Germline-derived CDR1 and CDR2 are MDHEN and SYDVKM. The CDR3 sequence is CASSLIPGSKLFF. CDR3 in DNA: TGTGCCAGCAGTTTAATCCCCGGAAGTAAGCTGTTTTTT.

Points on this clonotype: A clone one base away is much larger, so this may be a read error. The chain has TRBV28 and TRBJ2-7; the match to TRBD2 covers 11 bases. The ends lost 4 bases at V and 7 bases at J; junction bases unmatched: 6. Germline-derived CDR1 and CDR2 are MDHEN and SYDVKM. The CDR3 length is 14 residues. The CDR3 bases are TGTGCCAGCAGTTACATTAGCGGGGGGGCGGAGCAGTACTTC. Its protein product is CASSYISGGAEQYF.

This clonotype has more than one count but fewer than ten. The chain links TRBV7-3 to TRBJ2-7; the match to TRBD2 covers 10 bases. The CDR3 is made up of 17 amino acids. Per germline, CDR1 SGHTA and CDR2 FQGTGA. V was pared by 0 bases and J by 1 base, with 6 bases of the junction left unmatched. The CDR3, as DNA: TGTGCCAGCAGCTTAACGGGGGGGACTAGCGCTTCCTACGAGCAGTACTTC. This gives the protein CASSLTGGTSASYEQYF. The entire variable domain, with the rest obtained from reference TRBV7-3 and TRBJ2-7, is as follows: GAGVSQTPSNKVTEKGKYVELRCDPISGHTALYWYRQSLGQGPEFLIYFQGTGAADDSGLPNDRFFAVRPEGSVSTLKIQRTERGDSAVYLCASSLTGGTSASYEQYFGPGTRLTVT.

This clonotype has just a few counts. The chain joins TRBV5-1 to TRBJ2-7; D call uncertain. Germline assignment: CDR1 SGHRS and CDR2 YFSETQ. This CDR3 spans 14 amino acids. V lost 2 bases, J lost 1 base, and 10 bases lay in between. CDR3 bases: TGCGCCAGCAGCTTTGCGGATCCTTCCTACGAGCAGTACTTC. The encoded protein is CASSFADPSYEQYF.

This chain connects TRBV7-8 to TRBJ2-5; 8 nucleotides line up with TRBD2. Trimming removed 5 bases from V and 2 bases from J; junction bases left unmatched: 10. The CDR3 is 16 amino acids. Per the germline V gene, CDR1 is SGHVS and CDR2 is FQNEAQ. CDR3 amino acids: CASSPGGVNAQETQYF. The CDR3 region has the DNA TGTGCCAGCAGCCCCGGGGGGGTAAACGCACAAGAGACCCAGTACTTC.

This clonotype has more than one count but fewer than ten. This chain joins TRBV9 and TRBJ1-2, with D perhaps TRBD1 (6 bases). This CDR3 is 14 amino acids long. Germline V lookup: CDR1 SGDLS, CDR2 YYNGEE. Trimming took 1 base from V and 8 from J, leaving 15 bases between them. This CDR3 is CASSVPGHLGGYTF. In nucleotides, the CDR3 is TGTGCCAGCAGCGTACCGGGACATTTAGGGGGCTACACCTTC. Based on the CDR3 plus reference TRBV9 and TRBJ1-2, the full variable domain is DSGVTQTPKHLITATGQRVTLRCSPRSGDLSVYWYQQSLDQGLQFLIQYYNGEERAKGNILERFSAQQFPDLHSELNLSSLELGDSALYFCASSVPGHLGGYTFGSGTRLTVV.

The sample holds many counts of this clonotype. V and J are TRBV5-1 and TRBJ2-3; 9 nucleotides match TRBD2. From germline, CDR1 is SGHRS and CDR2 YFSETQ. CDR3 length: 16 amino acids. V shed 2 bases and J 0 bases; nucleotides not matched to a gene: 4. The CDR3 DNA follows: TGCGCCAGCAGCTTAAGCGGGGGGCACAGCACAGATACGCAGTATTTT. Protein: CASSLSGGHSTDTQYF. The full variable domain, completed using reference TRBV5-1 and TRBJ2-3, is KAGVTQTPRYLIKTRGQQVTLSCSPISGHRSVSWYQQTPGQGLQFLFEYFSETQRNKGNFPGRFSGRQFSNSRSEMNVSTLELGDSALYLCASSLSGGHSTDTQYFGPGTRLTVL.

V and J are TRBV5-1 and TRBJ2-1, with TRBD2 identical over 7 bases. The CDR3 is 14 residues long. Trimming at V came to 3 bases and at J to 4 bases, leaving 4 bases not matched to a gene. Germline CDR1 is SGHRS and CDR2 is YFSETQ. The CDR3 DNA follows: TGCGCCAGCAGCTATACTAGCGAGTACAATGAGCAGTTCTTC. Its translation is CASSYTSEYNEQFF.

This rearrangement joins TRBV2 to TRBJ1-6; maybe TRBD1 (5 bases). V lost 9 bases to trimming and J lost 6 bases, with 15 bases between them. The CDR3 length is 14 residues. Germline-derived CDR1 and CDR2 are SNHLY and FYNNEI. CDR3 nucleotide sequence: TGTGCCAGTAGCGGCAGGGATCTTAATTCACCCCTCCACTTT. Translated, it gives CASSGRDLNSPLHF.

This clonotype has a handful of counts. The gene calls are TRBV19 and TRBJ2-3, with D maybe TRBD2 (6 bases). The germline gives CDR1 LNHDA, CDR2 SQIVND (reference sequence). Trimming cost V 5 bases and J 2 bases, with 17 bases left between them. CDR3 length: 16 residues. The DNA for the CDR3 is TGTGCCAGTAGTCCCCGGGACTTTGGTACCACAGATACGCAGTATTTT. Amino acid sequence: CASSPRDFGTTDTQYF.

This clonotype has a handful of counts. V usage is TRBV9 and J usage is TRBJ2-5; D assignment may be TRBD1 or TRBD2 (6 bases each). The ends were cut back, 4 bases at V and 5 bases at J, with 21 bases in the middle. The germline CDR1 and CDR2 sequences are SGDLS and YYNGEE. The CDR3 spans 16 residues. In DNA form, the CDR3 reads TGTGCCAGCAGCCTAGGGGGACTTCCCAGTATGGAGACCCAGTACTTC. Protein: CASSLGGLPSMETQYF.

This clonotype appeared a few times. V is TRBV29-1 and J is TRBJ2-3, with D tentatively TRBD1 (5 bases). Trimming took off 5 bases at V and 4 bases at J, with 13 bases between the two ends. This CDR3 is 13 amino acids long. CDR1 SQVTM and CDR2 ANQGSEA come from the germline V gene. CDR3 protein: CSVQGRVADTQYF. CDR3 in DNA: TGCAGCGTTCAGGGCAGGGTTGCAGATACGCAGTATTTT.

Only a few counts were recorded for this clonotype. The chain is built from TRBV7-2 and TRBJ2-5, with 7 bases aligning to TRBD1. J lost 5 bases, V lost 6 bases, and 9 bases had no gene match. The CDR3 is 14 amino acids. CDR1 is SGHTA and CDR2 is FQGNSA in the germline V gene. The CDR3 sequence is CASSSTGPGETQYF. CDR3 nucleotide sequence: TGTGCCAGCAGTTCGACAGGGCCTGGGGAGACCCAGTACTTC.

This clonotype has a count of ten or more. The V call is TRBV15, the J call TRBJ2-2; D ambiguous. The germline V and J ends were trimmed by 1 base and 3 bases, with 6 bases remaining between them. Germline V lookup: CDR1 LNHNV, CDR2 YYDKDF (reference sequence). The CDR3 covers 14 residues. The CDR3 sequence is CATSRVGYTGELFF. For the CDR3, the DNA is TGTGCCACCAGCAGAGTGGGGTACACCGGGGAGCTGTTTTTT.